These 12 T cell receptor beta chains came from one sample sequenced in a study of T cell responses to AZD1222 COVID-19 vaccine (dated by TCRdb to the early 2020s). Library preparation used the immunoSEQ multiplex PCR assay. TCRdb's version of the immuneACCESS table is confined to in-frame rearrangements and falls short of the full clone set. An unresolved V gene accounts for under half of the shortfall where checked; the remainder is of unknown origin. The sample table contains 95,000 to 100,000 clones; only one count was recorded for 80% to 90% of them. The top ten hold 10% to 13% of the sample. This specimen's time point label, per the study, means: about 28 days (+/-7) after the second vaccine dose. The input for sequencing was peripheral blood, taken 28 days after the second AZD1222 dose. All receptors come from an adult who received the AZD1222 COVID-19 vaccine.

V is TRBV9 and J is TRBJ2-1; no reliable D call. Looked up from germline, CDR1 is SGDLS and CDR2 is YYNGEE. The CDR3 covers 14 residues. The V end was cut by 0 bases, the J end by 9 bases, with 13 bases between. The CDR3 sequence is CASSVEERHTEQFF. The CDR3 DNA sequence: TGTGCCAGCAGCGTAGAGGAGCGACACACTGAGCAGTTCTTC.

This clone was detected a few times. The gene calls are TRBV6-1 and TRBJ2-7, with 9 bases matching TRBD1. Per the germline V gene, CDR1 is MNHNS and CDR2 is SASEGT. The V and J ends lost 2 bases and 5 bases, in that order; junction bases with no gene match: 7. The CDR3 has 15 amino acids. In nucleotides, the CDR3 is TGTGCCAGCAGTGAACCGGGACAGGGAAAGAACGAGCAGTACTTC. Protein: CASSEPGQGKNEQYF.

The chain has TRBV7-9 and TRBJ1-2, with 8 bases aligning to TRBD1. After removal of 5 bases from V and 0 bases from J, the junction contained 5 bases not matched to a gene. This CDR3 region has 15 residues. The germline V gene encodes CDR1 SEHNR and CDR2 FQNEAQ (reference sequence). CDR3 sequence reads: CASSPTDRANYGYTF. Here the CDR3 DNA reads TGTGCCAGCAGCCCAACGGACAGGGCTAACTATGGCTACACCTTC.

V and J are TRBV5-1 and TRBJ1-5; TRBD1 might be the D (5 bases). Germline loops: CDR1 SGHRS, CDR2 YFSETQ. The V end lost 4 bases, the J end lost 4 bases, and 12 bases lay between the germline ends. CDR3 length: 14 residues. CDR3 sequence (DNA): TGCGCCAGCAGCGCGTTGGGGGGGAATCAGCCCCAGCATTTT. Translating it yields CASSALGGNQPQHF.

This chain joins TRBV6-2 or TRBV6-3 and TRBJ2-7; D gene unclear. V was shortened by 2 bases and J by 1 base, with 6 bases between the two germline ends. Per germline, CDR1 MNHEY and CDR2 SVGEGT. The CDR3 has 13 amino acids. The CDR3 nucleotides read TGTGCCAGCAGTTACCGCCCATCCTACGAGCAGTACTTC. Translation gives CASSYRPSYEQYF.

This chain joins TRBV27 and TRBJ2-4; D is ambiguous. The V gene lost 4 bases and the J gene lost 0 bases, with 10 bases spanning the gap. This CDR3 has 15 residues. In germline, CDR1 is MNHEY, CDR2 SMNVEV (reference sequence). The CDR3 DNA reads as TGTGCCAGCAGTTCAGTTCAGCTAGCCAAAAACATTCAGTACTTC. This codes for CASSSVQLAKNIQYF.

V usage is TRBV14 and J usage is TRBJ2-2, with D unresolved. CDR1 is SGHDN and CDR2 is FVKESK in the germline V gene. V lost 1 base and J lost 2, with 8 bases in between. The CDR3 runs 15 residues. The CDR3 protein is CASSQGWPNTGELFF. Written as DNA, the CDR3 is TGTGCCAGCAGCCAAGGTTGGCCTAACACCGGGGAGCTGTTTTTT.

The chain links TRBV9 to TRBJ2-6, with 7 nucleotides matching TRBD2. This CDR3 is 18 amino acids long. The V segment lost 6 bases and the J segment 2 bases; nucleotides outside the gene matches: 14. Looked up from germline, CDR1 is SGDLS and CDR2 is YYNGEE. CDR3 loop: CASTQAGVISTGANVLTF. CDR3 nucleotide sequence: TGTGCCAGCACCCAGGCGGGGGTAATATCCACTGGGGCCAACGTCCTGACTTTC.

In this sample, this clone turned up a few times. V usage is TRBV28 and J usage is TRBJ2-6; D unclear. V was pared by 3 bases and J by 1 base, with 4 bases between. Per germline, CDR1 MDHEN and CDR2 SYDVKM. The CDR3 totals 14 residues. CDR3 sequence: CASSFPSGANVLTF. CDR3 DNA: TGTGCCAGCAGTTTCCCTTCTGGGGCCAACGTCCTGACTTTC.

The chain has TRBV6-5 and TRBJ1-6; the match to TRBD1 covers 9 bases. CDR3 size: 15 residues. CDR1 and CDR2 (germline): MNHEY, SVGAGI. The V and J ends lost 7 bases and 14 bases, in that order; junction bases with no gene match: 15. The DNA of the CDR3 is TGTGCCAGCACGAAACAGGGGGCAAGTCTGGAGACCCTCCACTTT. Its translation: CASTKQGASLETLHF.

The rearrangement uses TRBV3-1 (or the pseudogene TRBV3-2) and TRBJ2-1; 8 bases are shared with TRBD2. V lost 0 bases and J lost 6; bases outside the gene matches: 7. From germline, CDR1 is LGHDT and CDR2 YNNKEL (reference sequence). CDR3 length equals 16 residues. The chain's CDR3 is CASSQEGLEVVNEQFF. DNA of the CDR3: TGTGCCAGCAGCCAAGAGGGACTAGAAGTCGTCAATGAGCAGTTCTTC.

The rearrangement uses TRBV18 and TRBJ2-1; the match to TRBD2 covers 8 bases. In germline, CDR1 is KGHSH, CDR2 LQKENI. V shed 4 bases, J shed 5 bases, and the junction held 7 bases outside the gene matches. CDR3 length: 15 residues. In DNA form, the CDR3 reads TGTGCCAGCTCACTGAGCGGGAGAAACCACAATGAGCAGTTCTTC. Translation: CASSLSGRNHNEQFF. The full variable domain, with the rest looked up from reference TRBV18 and TRBJ2-1, is NAGVMQNPRHLVRRRGQEARLRCSPMKGHSHVYWYRQLPEEGLKFMVYLQKENIIDESGMPKERFSAEFPKEGPSILRIQQVVRGDSAAYFCASSLSGRNHNEQFFGPGTRLTVL.